A selection of T cell receptor beta chains follows, all from one sample in a study of cytomegalovirus exposure and HLA in healthy donors. The table came from immunoSEQ multiplex PCR; TCRdb's copy has only in-frame clones and leaves some out. The sample has under 200,000 clones, more than 80% seen once. Sequencing used PBMCs. Receptors were obtained from a man between 18 and 29 years old in good health and CMV-seropositive. The CDR3 runs from the conserved cysteine through the conserved F or W. D genes are given only for firm matches. Part of the rows lack a size; the others show once, few, many or a class for expanded clones.

D gene	V gene	clone size	J gene	CDR3 length	CDR3 DNA	CDR3 protein
TRBD1	TRBV9	NA	TRBJ1-5	18	TGTGCCAGCAGCAGGACAGGGGGAGGGTTGGGTGGCAATCAGCCCCAGCATTTT	CASSRTGGGLGGNQPQHF
NA	TRBV7-2	NA	TRBJ2-5	14	TGTGCCAGCAGCCCCCAGGGTCTCCAAGAGACCCAGTACTTC	CASSPQGLQETQYF
NA	TRBV7-8	NA	TRBJ2-1	15	TGTGCCAGCATCAAGCGGGTGTGGTTATACAATGAGCAGTTCTTC	CASIKRVWLYNEQFF
TRBD1	TRBV5-1	NA	TRBJ2-5	14	TGCGCCAGCAGCCCAACAGGGGGTGGGGAGACCCAGTACTTC	CASSPTGGGETQYF
NA	TRBV2	once	TRBJ2-1	13	TGTGCCAGCAGTGATGGCACCTACAATGAGCAGTTCTTC	CASSDGTYNEQFF
TRBD1	TRBV6-5	NA	TRBJ2-1	14	TGTGCCAGCAAACGACAGGGAGTTGTACTTGAGCAGTTCTTC	CASKRQGVVLEQFF
TRBD1	TRBV7-9	NA	TRBJ1-4	19	TGTGCCAGCAGCGACAGGACAGGCCAGGGGTTTGCAACTAATGAAAAACTGTTTTTT	CASSDRTGQGFATNEKLFF
NA	TRBV7-8	once	TRBJ2-7	17	TGTGCCAGCAGCCCTAAAAGGGGTAATGGAGCGGGCTACGAGCAGTACTTC	CASSPKRGNGAGYEQYF
TRBD2	TRBV29-1	NA	TRBJ2-3	14	TGCAGCGTTGAAGTGACTAGCGGGAGGTTGGATCGGTATTTT	CSVEVTSGRLDRYF
TRBD2	TRBV4-1	NA	TRBJ2-7	15	TGCGCCAGCAGCCTCATAGCGGGAGTAAGGGGTGAGCAGTACTTC	CASSLIAGVRGEQYF
NA	TRBV5-1	NA	TRBJ2-1	16	TGCGCCAGCAGCTTGGCCAGACAGGGAGGATGGCGTGAGCAGTTCTTC	CASSLARQGGWREQFF
TRBD2	TRBV30	NA	TRBJ2-7	20	TGTGCCTGGAGTCCGTACGAGGGGACTAGCGGGGTCTCCAAGGGCTACGAGCAGTACTTC	CAWSPYEGTSGVSKGYEQYF
NA	TRBV5-8	NA	TRBJ2-7	14	TGTGCCAGCAGCTTTACGCGGGACTCCTACGAGCAGTACTTC	CASSFTRDSYEQYF
TRBD1	TRBV14	few	TRBJ1-1	14	TGTGCCAGCAGCCAAGTCACAGGGGGCACTGAAGCTTTCTTT	CASSQVTGGTEAFF
NA	TRBV15	NA	TRBJ1-4	14	TGTGCCACCAGTCGGCAGGGGCCCTATGAAAAACTGTTTTTT	CATSRQGPYEKLFF
TRBD1	TRBV4-3	NA	TRBJ2-7	13	TGCGCCAGCAGCCAATGGACAGGACAGGAGCAGTACTTC	CASSQWTGQEQYF
NA	TRBV6-5	NA	TRBJ1-1	16	TGTGCCAGCAGTTACAGGGACACAGGATCGAACACTGAAGCTTTCTTT	CASSYRDTGSNTEAFF
NA	TRBV4-1	NA	TRBJ2-2	18	TGCGCCAGCAGCCTTCTTACCGGAGGGGCGCTTAACACCGGGGAGCTGTTTTTT	CASSLLTGGALNTGELFF
NA	TRBV4-1	NA	TRBJ2-3	13	TGCGCCAGCAGCCAAGGGGGCTTGGATACGCAGTATTTT	CASSQGGLDTQYF
TRBD1	TRBV5-1	once	TRBJ1-1	14	TGCGCCAGCAGCGAACAGGGGGCAGGTACTGAAGCTTTCTTT	CASSEQGAGTEAFF
TRBD2	TRBV4-2	once	TRBJ2-3	18	TGTGCCAGCAGCACGCGACTAGCGGGAGGAGTGGGCACAGATACGCAGTATTTT	CASSTRLAGGVGTDTQYF
TRBD1	TRBV27	NA	TRBJ2-1	11	TGTGCCAGCTGGACAGGGGGCTCGCAGTTCTTC	CASWTGGSQFF
NA	TRBV5-4	few	TRBJ2-7	14	TGTGCCAGCAGCTTCCGAGGGCCCTCCTACGAGCAGTACTTC	CASSFRGPSYEQYF
TRBD2	TRBV6-1	NA	TRBJ2-5	17	TGTGCCAGCAGTGGAGGTCGGACTAGCGGAGGGGGGGGGACCCAGTACTTC	CASSGGRTSGGGGTQYF
NA	TRBV7-2	NA	TRBJ2-1	14	TGTGCCAGCAGCTTAAATCCGGGAGTAGATGAGCAGTTCTTC	CASSLNPGVDEQFF
NA	TRBV6-1	NA	TRBJ2-6	15	TGTGCCAGCAGTGAAGGAGTCTCTGGGGCCAACGTCCTGACTTTC	CASSEGVSGANVLTF
TRBD2	TRBV27	NA	TRBJ2-7	12	TGTGCCAGCATAGCGGGAGACTACGAGCAGTACTTC	CASIAGDYEQYF
TRBD2	TRBV5-4	NA	TRBJ2-1	19	TGTGCCAGCAGCTTGGTAGGGCGACTAGCGGGAGGCTCCTACAATGAGCAGTTCTTC	CASSLVGRLAGGSYNEQFF
TRBD1	TRBV4-2	NA	TRBJ2-7	14	TGTGCCAGCAGCCGGACAGGGGAACGGTCCGAGCAGTACTTC	CASSRTGERSEQYF
TRBD2	TRBV7-3	NA	TRBJ2-3	16	TGTGCCAGCAGCCCGACTAGCGGGAGCCTTACAGATACGCAGTATTTT	CASSPTSGSLTDTQYF
TRBD1	TRBV5-1	NA	TRBJ1-2	15	TGCGCCAGCAGCTTGGGGGACAGGGGTAACTATGGCTACACCTTC	CASSLGDRGNYGYTF
NA	TRBV9	NA	TRBJ2-3	16	TGTGCCAGCAGCAAGACCAGGGGCTGGGGCACAGATACGCAGTATTTT	CASSKTRGWGTDTQYF
TRBD1	TRBV19	NA	TRBJ1-5	15	TGTGCCAGTAGTAACCGAGGACAGGGTGGTCAGCCCCAGCATTTT	CASSNRGQGGQPQHF
TRBD1	TRBV5-4	NA	TRBJ2-7	14	TGTGCCAGCAGCCCCGGACAGGGGAGGTACGAGCAGTACTTC	CASSPGQGRYEQYF
NA	TRBV7-7	NA	TRBJ1-3	14	TGTGCCAGCAGCCCAACAGTCTCTGGAAACACCATATATTTT	CASSPTVSGNTIYF
NA	TRBV28	NA	TRBJ2-1	11	TGTGCCAGCAGTTTCTGGCTTGAGCAGTTCTTC	CASSFWLEQFF
NA	TRBV6-1	many	TRBJ1-5	15	TGTGCCAGCAGTCTGGGGCAGGCCCTCAATCAGCCCCAGCATTTT	CASSLGQALNQPQHF
NA	TRBV11-2	NA	TRBJ2-5	17	TGTGCCAGCAGCTTAGCGGCCGGCAGGGGATCACAAGAGACCCAGTACTTC	CASSLAAGRGSQETQYF
NA	TRBV19	NA	TRBJ2-2	14	TGTGCCAGTAGTGAACAGGGGAACACCGGGGAGCTGTTTTTT	CASSEQGNTGELFF
TRBD1	TRBV19	NA	TRBJ1-5	18	TGTGCCAGTACCCCAAGGCGCACAGGGGGAGATGGCAATCAGCCCCAGCATTTT	CASTPRRTGGDGNQPQHF
NA	TRBV19	NA	TRBJ1-1	15	TGTGCCAGTAGTAATCTGGGGCAGCCGAACACTGAAGCTTTCTTT	CASSNLGQPNTEAFF
TRBD2	TRBV5-1	NA	TRBJ2-7	16	TGCGCCAGCAGCTTTTCCCAACTAGCGGGAGTAGCCGAGCAGTACTTC	CASSFSQLAGVAEQYF
TRBD1	TRBV28	few	TRBJ2-7	15	TGTGCCAGCAGGGGGTCAGGGGGCGCCGGAAACGAGCAGTACTTC	CASRGSGGAGNEQYF
TRBD1	TRBV5-6	once	TRBJ2-7	14	TGTGCCAGCAGCTTGGGACAGGGGCCCTACGAGCAGTACTTC	CASSLGQGPYEQYF
NA	TRBV2	NA	TRBJ1-1	14	TGTGCCAGCAGTGAACTCCCTCCGGACACTGAAGCTTTCTTT	CASSELPPDTEAFF
NA	TRBV6-5	NA	TRBJ1-5	14	TGTGCCAGCAGCCCCGGGTTTAGCAATCAGCCCCAGCATTTT	CASSPGFSNQPQHF
TRBD2	TRBV7-8	once	TRBJ2-2	20	TGTGCCAGCAGCCGGCCGGGCCCAGCTAGCGGGAGCCCTAACACCGGGGAGCTGTTTTTT	CASSRPGPASGSPNTGELFF
TRBD2	TRBV5-1	NA	TRBJ2-2	15	TGCGCCAGCAGCTTGGGACTAGCGGACACCGGGGAGCTGTTTTTT	CASSLGLADTGELFF
TRBD2	TRBV2	NA	TRBJ2-3	14	TGTGCCAGCAGGCCAACTAGCGCAACAGATACGCAGTATTTT	CASRPTSATDTQYF
NA	TRBV20-1	once	TRBJ1-1	10	TGCAGTGCTGGGGCCGAAGAAGCTTTCTTT	CSAGAEEAFF
TRBD1	TRBV19	NA	TRBJ2-3	13	TGTGCCAGTACACAGGGGGCAACAGATACGCAGTATTTT	CASTQGATDTQYF
NA	TRBV7-8	NA	TRBJ2-3	15	TGTGCCAGCAGTTATAGGGGTGGTCACATAGATACGCAGTATTTT	CASSYRGGHIDTQYF
NA	TRBV15	NA	TRBJ2-2	14	TGTGCCACCAGCAAGGGGTCTCGGGCCGGGGAGCTGTTTTTT	CATSKGSRAGELFF